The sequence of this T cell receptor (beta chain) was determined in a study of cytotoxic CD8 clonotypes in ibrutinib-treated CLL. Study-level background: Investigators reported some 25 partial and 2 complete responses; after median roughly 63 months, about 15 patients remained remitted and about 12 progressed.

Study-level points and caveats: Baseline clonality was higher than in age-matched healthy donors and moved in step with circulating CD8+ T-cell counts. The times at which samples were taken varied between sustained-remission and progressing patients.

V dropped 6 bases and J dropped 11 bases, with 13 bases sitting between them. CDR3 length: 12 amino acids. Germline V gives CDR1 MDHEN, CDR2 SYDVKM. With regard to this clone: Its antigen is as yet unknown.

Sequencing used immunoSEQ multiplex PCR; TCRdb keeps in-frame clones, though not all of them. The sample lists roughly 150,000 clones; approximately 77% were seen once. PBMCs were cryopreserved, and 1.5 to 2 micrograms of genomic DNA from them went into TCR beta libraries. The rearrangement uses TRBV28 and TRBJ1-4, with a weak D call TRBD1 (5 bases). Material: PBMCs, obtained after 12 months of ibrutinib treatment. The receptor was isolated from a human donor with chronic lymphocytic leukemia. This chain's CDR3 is CASRRQMDKLFF. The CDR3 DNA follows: TGTGCCAGCAGAAGACAGATGGATAAACTGTTTTTT. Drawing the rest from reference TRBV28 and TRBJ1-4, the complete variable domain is DVKVTQSSRYLVKRTGEKVFLECVQDMDHENMFWYRQDPGLGLRLIYFSYDVKMKEKGDIPEGYSVSREKKERFSLILESASTNQTSMYLCASRRQMDKLFFGSGTQLSVL.